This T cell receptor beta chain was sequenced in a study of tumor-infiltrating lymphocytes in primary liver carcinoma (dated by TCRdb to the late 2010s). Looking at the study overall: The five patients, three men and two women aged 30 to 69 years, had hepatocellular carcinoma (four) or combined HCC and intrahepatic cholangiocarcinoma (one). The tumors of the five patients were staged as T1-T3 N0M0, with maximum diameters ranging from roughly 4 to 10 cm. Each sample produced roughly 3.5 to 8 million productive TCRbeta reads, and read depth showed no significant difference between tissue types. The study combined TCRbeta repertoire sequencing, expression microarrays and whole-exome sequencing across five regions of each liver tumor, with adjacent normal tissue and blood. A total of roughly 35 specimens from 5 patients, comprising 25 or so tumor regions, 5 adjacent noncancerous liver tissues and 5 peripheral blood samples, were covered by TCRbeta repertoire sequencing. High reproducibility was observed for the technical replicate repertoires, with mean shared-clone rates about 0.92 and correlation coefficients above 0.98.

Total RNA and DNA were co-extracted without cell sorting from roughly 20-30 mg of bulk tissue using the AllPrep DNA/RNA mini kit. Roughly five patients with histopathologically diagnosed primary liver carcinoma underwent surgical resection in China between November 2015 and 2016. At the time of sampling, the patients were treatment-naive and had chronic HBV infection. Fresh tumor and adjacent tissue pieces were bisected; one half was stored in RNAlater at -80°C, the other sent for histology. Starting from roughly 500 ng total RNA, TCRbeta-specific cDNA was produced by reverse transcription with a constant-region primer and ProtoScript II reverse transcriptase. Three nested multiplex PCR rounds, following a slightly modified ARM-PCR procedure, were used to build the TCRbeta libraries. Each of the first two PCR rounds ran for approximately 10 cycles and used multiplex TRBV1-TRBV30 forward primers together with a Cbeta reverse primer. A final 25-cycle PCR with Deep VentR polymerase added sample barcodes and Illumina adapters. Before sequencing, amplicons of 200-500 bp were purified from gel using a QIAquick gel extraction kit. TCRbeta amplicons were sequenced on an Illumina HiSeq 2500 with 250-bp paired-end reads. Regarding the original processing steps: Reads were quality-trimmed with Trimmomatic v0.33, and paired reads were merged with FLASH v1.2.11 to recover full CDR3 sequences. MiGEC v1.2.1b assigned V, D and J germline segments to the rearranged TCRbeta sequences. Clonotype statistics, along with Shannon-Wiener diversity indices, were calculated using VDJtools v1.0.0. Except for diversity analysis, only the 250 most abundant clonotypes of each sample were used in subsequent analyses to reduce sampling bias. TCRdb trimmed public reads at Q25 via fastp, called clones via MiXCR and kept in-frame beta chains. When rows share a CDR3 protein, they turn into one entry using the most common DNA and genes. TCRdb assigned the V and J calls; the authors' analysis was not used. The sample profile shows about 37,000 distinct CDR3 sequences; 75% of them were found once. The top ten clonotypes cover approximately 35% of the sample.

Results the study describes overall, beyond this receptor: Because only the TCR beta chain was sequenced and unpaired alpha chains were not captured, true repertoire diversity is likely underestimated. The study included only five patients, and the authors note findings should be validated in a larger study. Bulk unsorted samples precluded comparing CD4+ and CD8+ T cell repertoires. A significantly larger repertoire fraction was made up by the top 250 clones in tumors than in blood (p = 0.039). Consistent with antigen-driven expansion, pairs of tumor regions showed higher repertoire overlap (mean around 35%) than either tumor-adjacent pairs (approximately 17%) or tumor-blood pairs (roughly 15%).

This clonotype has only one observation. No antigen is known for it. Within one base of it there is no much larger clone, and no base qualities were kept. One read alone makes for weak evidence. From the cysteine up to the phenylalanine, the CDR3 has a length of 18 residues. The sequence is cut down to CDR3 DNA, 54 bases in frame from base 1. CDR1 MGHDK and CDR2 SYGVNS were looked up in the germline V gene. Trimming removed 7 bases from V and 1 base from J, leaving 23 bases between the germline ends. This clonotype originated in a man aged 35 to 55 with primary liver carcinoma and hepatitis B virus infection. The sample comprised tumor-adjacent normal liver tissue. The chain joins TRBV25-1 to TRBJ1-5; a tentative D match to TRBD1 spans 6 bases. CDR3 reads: CASNDEVRGRKSNQPQHF. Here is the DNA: TGTGCCAGCAATGATGAAGTCCGGGGGCGGAAAAGCAATCAGCCCCAGCATTTT.